The T cell receptor (beta chain) described here comes from a study of T cell clusters in autoimmune cytopenias. General study points: No experiment has yet validated the function of the T cell clusters defined in silico.

TRB rearrangements were amplified by touch-down multiplex PCR with mixed TRB-A/B primers. No DNA is given; TCRdb re-called the multiplex PCR reads and lists each CDR3 protein once. In total, the table holds 4,000 or so distinct CDR3 sequences. This clonotype ranks as medium-sized in terms of frequency. Its specificity is not known. TRB was amplified from about 250 ng of peripheral blood genomic DNA per sample. The data were also submitted as part of a second study, on T cell repertoires in aging, cancer and after chemotherapy. That work adds: Clear clonal overlap appeared across healthy donor samples taken over several months to years.

Sample: peripheral blood. This sequence was found in a human donor in good health.

CDR3 residues: CASSELRELDTQYF. The gene calls are TRBV6-1 and TRBJ2-3; the TCRdb D gene call, TRBD2, has no DNA to confirm it. The germline V gene has CDR1 MNHNS and CDR2 SASEGT. CDR3 length: 14 residues.